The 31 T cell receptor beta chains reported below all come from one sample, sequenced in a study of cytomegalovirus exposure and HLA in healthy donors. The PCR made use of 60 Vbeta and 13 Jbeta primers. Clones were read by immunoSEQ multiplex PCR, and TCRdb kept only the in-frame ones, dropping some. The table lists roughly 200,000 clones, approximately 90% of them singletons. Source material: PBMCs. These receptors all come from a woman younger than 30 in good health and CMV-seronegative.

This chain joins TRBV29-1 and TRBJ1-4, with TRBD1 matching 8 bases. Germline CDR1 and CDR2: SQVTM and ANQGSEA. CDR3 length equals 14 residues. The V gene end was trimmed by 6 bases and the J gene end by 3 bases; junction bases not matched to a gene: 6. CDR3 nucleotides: TGCAGCGTCTCTCGGGACAGGTCTAATGAAAAACTGTTTTTT. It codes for CSVSRDRSNEKLFF.

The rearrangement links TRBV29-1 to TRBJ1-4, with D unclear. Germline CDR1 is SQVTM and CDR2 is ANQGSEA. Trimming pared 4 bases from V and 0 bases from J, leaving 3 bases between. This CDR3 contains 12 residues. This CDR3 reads CSVASTNEKLFF. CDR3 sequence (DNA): TGCAGCGTTGCATCAACTAATGAAAAACTGTTTTTT.

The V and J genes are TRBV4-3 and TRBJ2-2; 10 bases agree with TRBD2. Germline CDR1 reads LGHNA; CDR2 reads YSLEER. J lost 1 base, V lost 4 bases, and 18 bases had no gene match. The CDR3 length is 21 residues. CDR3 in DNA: TGCGCCAGCAGCCTACGACCGGCAGCGGGGGGGCGCTTCGTGAACACCGGGGAGCTGTTTTTT. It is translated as CASSLRPAAGGRFVNTGELFF.

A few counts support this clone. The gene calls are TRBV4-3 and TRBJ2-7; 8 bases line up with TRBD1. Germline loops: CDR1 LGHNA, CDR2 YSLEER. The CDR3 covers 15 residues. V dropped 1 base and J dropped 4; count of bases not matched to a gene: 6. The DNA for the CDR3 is TGCGCCAGCAGCCAAGGGGGCCGGACAGGGTACGAGCAGTACTTC. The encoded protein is CASSQGGRTGYEQYF.

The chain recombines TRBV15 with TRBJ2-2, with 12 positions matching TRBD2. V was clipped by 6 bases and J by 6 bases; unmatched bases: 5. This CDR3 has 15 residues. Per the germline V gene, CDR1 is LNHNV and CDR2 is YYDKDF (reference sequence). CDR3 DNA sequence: TGTGCCACCAGTAGACTAGCGGGAGTCTCCGGGGAGCTGTTTTTT. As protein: CATSRLAGVSGELFF.

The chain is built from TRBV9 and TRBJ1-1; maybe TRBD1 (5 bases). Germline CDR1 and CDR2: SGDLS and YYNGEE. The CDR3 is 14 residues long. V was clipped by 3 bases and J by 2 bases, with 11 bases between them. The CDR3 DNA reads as TGTGCCAGCAGCGCCACGGGACTTAACACTGAAGCTTTCTTT. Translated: CASSATGLNTEAFF.

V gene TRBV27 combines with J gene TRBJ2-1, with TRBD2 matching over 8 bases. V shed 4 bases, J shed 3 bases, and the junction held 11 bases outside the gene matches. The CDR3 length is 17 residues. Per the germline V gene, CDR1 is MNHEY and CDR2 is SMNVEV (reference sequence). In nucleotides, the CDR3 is TGTGCCAGCAGTTATTTAACGGGAGGGCGGCGCTACAATGAGCAGTTCTTC. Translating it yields CASSYLTGGRRYNEQFF.

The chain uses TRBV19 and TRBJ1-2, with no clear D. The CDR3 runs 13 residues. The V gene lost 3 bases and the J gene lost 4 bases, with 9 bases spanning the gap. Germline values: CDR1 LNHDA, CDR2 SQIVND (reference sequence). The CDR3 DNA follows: TGTGCCAGTAGTATGTCCGGTCTCTATGGCTACACCTTC. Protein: CASSMSGLYGYTF.

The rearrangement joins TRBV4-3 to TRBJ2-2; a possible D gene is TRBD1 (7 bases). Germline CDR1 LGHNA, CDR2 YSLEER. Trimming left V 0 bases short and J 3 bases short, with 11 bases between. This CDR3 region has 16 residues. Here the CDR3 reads CASSQDGRGDTGELFF. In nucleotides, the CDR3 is TGCGCCAGCAGCCAAGATGGCAGGGGGGACACCGGGGAGCTGTTTTTT.

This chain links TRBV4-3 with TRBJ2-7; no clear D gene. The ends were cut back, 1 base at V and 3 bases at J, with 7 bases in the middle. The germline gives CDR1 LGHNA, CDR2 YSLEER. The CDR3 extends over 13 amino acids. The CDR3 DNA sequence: TGCGCCAGCAGCCAAGGGAGAGACTACGAGCAGTACTTC. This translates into CASSQGRDYEQYF.

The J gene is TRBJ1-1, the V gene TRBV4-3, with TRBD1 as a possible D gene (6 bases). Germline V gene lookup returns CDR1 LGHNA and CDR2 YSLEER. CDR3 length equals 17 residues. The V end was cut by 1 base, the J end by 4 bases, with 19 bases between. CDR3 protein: CASSQAPTGRGSTEAFF. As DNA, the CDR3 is TGCGCCAGCAGCCAAGCCCCCACAGGGCGGGGGAGCACTGAAGCTTTCTTT.

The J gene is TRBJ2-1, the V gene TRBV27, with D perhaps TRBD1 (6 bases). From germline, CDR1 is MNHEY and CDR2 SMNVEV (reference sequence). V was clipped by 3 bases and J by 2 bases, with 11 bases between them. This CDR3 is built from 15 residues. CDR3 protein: CASSFITGPYNEQFF. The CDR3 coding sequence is TGTGCCAGCAGTTTTATTACAGGGCCCTACAATGAGCAGTTCTTC.

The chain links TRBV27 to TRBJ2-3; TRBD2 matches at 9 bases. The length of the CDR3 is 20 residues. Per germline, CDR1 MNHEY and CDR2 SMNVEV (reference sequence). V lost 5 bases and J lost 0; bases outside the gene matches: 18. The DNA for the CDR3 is TGTGCCAGCAGTGATATGACTGGGGCTAGCGGGGCGACTAGCACAGATACGCAGTATTTT. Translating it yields CASSDMTGASGATSTDTQYF.

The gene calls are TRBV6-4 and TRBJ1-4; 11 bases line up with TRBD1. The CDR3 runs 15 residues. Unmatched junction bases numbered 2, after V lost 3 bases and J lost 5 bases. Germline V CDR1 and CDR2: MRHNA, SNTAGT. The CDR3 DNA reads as TGTGCCAGCAGTGAGGGGACAGGGGGGAATGAAAAACTGTTTTTT. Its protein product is CASSEGTGGNEKLFF.

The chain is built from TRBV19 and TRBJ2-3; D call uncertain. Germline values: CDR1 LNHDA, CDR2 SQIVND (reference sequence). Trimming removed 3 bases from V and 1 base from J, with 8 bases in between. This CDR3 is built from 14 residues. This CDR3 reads CASSIGSGTDTQYF. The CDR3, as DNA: TGTGCCAGTAGTATTGGAAGCGGCACAGATACGCAGTATTTT.

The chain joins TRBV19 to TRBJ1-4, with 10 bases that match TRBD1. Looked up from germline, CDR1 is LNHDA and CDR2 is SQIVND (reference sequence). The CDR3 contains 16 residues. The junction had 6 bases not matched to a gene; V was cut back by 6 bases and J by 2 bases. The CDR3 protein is CASRNDRGPTNEKLFF. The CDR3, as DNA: TGTGCCAGTAGGAACGACAGGGGGCCGACTAATGAAAAACTGTTTTTT.

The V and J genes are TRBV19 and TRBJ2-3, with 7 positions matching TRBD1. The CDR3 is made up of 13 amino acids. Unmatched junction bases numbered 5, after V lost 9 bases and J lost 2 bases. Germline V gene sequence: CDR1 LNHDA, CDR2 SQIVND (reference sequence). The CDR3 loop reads CASHRGTTDTQYF. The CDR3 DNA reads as TGTGCCAGCCACAGGGGTACCACAGATACGCAGTATTTT.

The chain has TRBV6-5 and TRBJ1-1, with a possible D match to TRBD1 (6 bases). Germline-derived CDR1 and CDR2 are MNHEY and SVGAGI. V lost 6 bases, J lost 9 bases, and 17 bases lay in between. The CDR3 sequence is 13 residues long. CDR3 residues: CASRIQGESQAFF. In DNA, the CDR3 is TGTGCCAGCAGGATACAGGGAGAGTCACAAGCTTTCTTT.

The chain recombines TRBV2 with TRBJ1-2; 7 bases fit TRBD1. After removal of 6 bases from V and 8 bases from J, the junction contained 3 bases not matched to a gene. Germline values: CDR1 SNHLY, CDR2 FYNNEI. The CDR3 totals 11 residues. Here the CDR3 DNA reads TGTGCCAGCAGCGACAGGGACGGCTACACCTTC. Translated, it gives CASSDRDGYTF.

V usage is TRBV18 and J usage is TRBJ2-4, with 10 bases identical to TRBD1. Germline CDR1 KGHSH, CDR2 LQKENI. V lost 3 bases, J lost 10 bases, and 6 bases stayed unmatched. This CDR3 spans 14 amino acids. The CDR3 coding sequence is TGTGCCAGCTCACCCGATTGGACAGGGGGGATTCAGTACTTC. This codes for CASSPDWTGGIQYF.

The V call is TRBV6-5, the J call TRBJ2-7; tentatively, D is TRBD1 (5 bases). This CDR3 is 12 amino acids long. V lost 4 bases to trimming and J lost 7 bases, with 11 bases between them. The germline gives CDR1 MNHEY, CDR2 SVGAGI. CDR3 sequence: CASSLDTREQYF. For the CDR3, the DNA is TGTGCCAGCAGTTTGGACACGCGAGAGCAGTACTTC.

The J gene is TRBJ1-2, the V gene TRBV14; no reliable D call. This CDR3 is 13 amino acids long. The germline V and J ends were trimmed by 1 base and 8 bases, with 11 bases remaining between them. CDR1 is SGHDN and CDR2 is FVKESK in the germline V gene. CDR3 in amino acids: CASSQALSIGYTF. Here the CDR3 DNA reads TGTGCCAGCAGCCAAGCCCTCTCTATCGGCTACACCTTC.

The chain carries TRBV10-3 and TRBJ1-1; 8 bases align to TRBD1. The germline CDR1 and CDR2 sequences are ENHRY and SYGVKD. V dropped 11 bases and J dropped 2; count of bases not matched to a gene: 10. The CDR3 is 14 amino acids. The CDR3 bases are TGTGCCGCTAGACAGACAGGGGCAAACACTGAAGCTTTCTTT. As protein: CAARQTGANTEAFF.

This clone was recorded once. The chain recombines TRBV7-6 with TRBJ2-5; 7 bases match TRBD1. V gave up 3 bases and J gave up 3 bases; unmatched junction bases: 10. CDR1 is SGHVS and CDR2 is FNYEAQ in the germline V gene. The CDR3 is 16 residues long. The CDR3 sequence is CASSLGRWQGEETQYF. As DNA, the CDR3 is TGTGCCAGCAGCTTGGGTCGGTGGCAGGGGGAAGAGACCCAGTACTTC.

The CDR3 nucleotides read TGCGCCAGCAGCCAAGTCGGCGGTTACGAGCAGTACTTC. It yields the protein CASSQVGGYEQYF. This chain joins TRBV4-1 and TRBJ2-7, with D hard to call. The germline gives CDR1 MGHRA, CDR2 YSYEKL. The CDR3 has 13 residues. V gave up 1 base and J gave up 4 bases, with 8 bases separating them.

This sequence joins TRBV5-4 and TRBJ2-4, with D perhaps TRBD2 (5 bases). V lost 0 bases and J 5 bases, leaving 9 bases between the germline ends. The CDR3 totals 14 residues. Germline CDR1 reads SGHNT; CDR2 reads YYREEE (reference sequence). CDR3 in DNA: TGTGCCAGCAGCTTGGGAGAGGGTCAAAACATTCAGTACTTC. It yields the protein CASSLGEGQNIQYF.

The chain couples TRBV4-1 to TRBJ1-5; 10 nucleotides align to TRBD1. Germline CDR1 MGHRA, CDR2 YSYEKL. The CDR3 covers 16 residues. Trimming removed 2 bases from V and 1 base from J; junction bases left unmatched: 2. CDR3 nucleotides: TGCGCCAGCAGCCAAAGACAGGGGGCGAGCAATCAGCCCCAGCATTTT. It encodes CASSQRQGASNQPQHF.

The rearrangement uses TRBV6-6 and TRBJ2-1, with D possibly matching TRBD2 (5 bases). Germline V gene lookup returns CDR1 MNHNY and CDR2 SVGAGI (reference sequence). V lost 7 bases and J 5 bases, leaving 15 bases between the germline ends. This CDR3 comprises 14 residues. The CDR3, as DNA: TGTGCCAGCAAGCCTAGCTTGGGAAACAATGAGCAGTTCTTC. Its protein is CASKPSLGNNEQFF.

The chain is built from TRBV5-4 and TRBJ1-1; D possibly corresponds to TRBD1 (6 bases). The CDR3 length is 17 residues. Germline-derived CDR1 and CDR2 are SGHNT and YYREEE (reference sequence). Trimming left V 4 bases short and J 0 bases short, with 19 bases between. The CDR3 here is CASSRYEGGGMNTEAFF. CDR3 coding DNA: TGTGCCAGCAGCCGTTACGAAGGGGGGGGGATGAACACTGAAGCTTTCTTT. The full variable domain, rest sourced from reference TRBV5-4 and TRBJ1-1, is ETGVTQSPTHLIKTRGQQVTLRCSSQSGHNTVSWYQQALGQGPQFIFQYYREEENGRGNFPPRFSGLQFPNYSSELNVNALELDDSALYLCASSRYEGGGMNTEAFFGQGTRLTVV.

The CDR3 reads CASSRQGTDTQYF. In nucleotides, the CDR3 is TGTGCCAGCAGTCGACAGGGCACAGATACGCAGTATTTT. The rearrangement uses TRBV2 and TRBJ2-3; D possibly corresponds to TRBD1 (6 bases). V was shortened by 5 bases and J by 1 base, with 7 bases between the two germline ends. The CDR3 is 13 residues long. The germline V gene encodes CDR1 SNHLY and CDR2 FYNNEI.

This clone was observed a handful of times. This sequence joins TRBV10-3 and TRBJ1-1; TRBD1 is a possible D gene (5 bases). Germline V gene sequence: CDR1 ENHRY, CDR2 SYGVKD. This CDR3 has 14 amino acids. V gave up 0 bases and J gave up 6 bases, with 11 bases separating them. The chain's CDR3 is CAISESRGEAEAFF. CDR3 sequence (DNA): TGTGCCATCAGTGAGTCTAGGGGCGAGGCTGAAGCTTTCTTT.